Below, 13 T cell receptor beta chains from the same sample are listed, as sequenced in a study of T cells in Graves' hyperthyroidism and ophthalmopathy (dated by TCRdb to the late 2010s). Library creation used multiplex PCR. This sample was sequenced with an Illumina HiSeq 2000. TCR beta CDR3 regions were amplified from RNA transcripts. The TCR CDR3 was subjected to a first round of RT-PCR using the HTBI primer set and the Qiagen OneStep RT-PCR kit. In TCRdb, the public reads were trimmed at Q25 with fastp and aligned with MiXCR, with productive beta chains retained. Duplicate CDR3 protein sequences are folded into a single record with the most common DNA and genes. This sample comprises about 570,000 distinct CDR3 sequences, approximately 44% of them detected only once. Under 20% of the sample is held by the ten biggest clonotypes. Sequencing input: peripheral blood or thyroid tissue (not recorded which). These TCRs come from an adult woman with Graves' disease, either hyperthyroidism or ophthalmopathy (not recorded which).

This sequence joins TRBV11-2 and TRBJ2-5, with D tentatively TRBD2 (5 bases). Trimming pared 4 bases from V and 5 bases from J, leaving 11 bases between. CDR1 and CDR2 (germline): SGHAT, FQNNGV. CDR3 length equals 13 residues. CDR3 loop: CASSSGKQETQYF. The CDR3 DNA follows: TGTGCCAGCAGCTCGGGAAAACAGGAGACCCAGTACTTC. Variable domain in full (rest from reference TRBV11-2 and TRBJ2-5): EAGVAQSPRYKIIEKRQSVAFWCNPISGHATLYWYQQILGQGPKLLIQFQNNGVVDDSQLPKDRFSAERLKGVDSTLKIQPAKLEDSAVYLCASSSGKQETQYFGPGTRLLVL.

The chain uses TRBV4-2 and TRBJ2-6, with 8 bases matching TRBD2. Trimming took 2 bases from V and 4 from J; bases not matched to a gene: 7. This CDR3 comprises 17 residues. CDR1 LGHNA and CDR2 YNFKEQ come from the germline V gene. CDR3 DNA sequence: TGTGCCAGCAGCCAAAAGGCGGGGGGATACGGGGCCAACGTCCTGACTTTC. It specifies CASSQKAGGYGANVLTF.

The V call is TRBV7-9, the J call TRBJ1-5; D is unclear. CDR3 length equals 14 residues. Germline V gene data show CDR1 as SEHNR and CDR2 as FQNEAQ (reference sequence). V gave up 7 bases and J gave up 1 base, with 11 bases separating them. CDR3 coding DNA: TGTGCCAGCATCGAACCCCCGAGCAATCAGCCCCAGCATTTT. It translates to CASIEPPSNQPQHF.

V and J are TRBV27 and TRBJ1-1; 10 nucleotides align to TRBD1. V lost 6 bases, J lost 4 bases, and 8 bases stayed unmatched. CDR1 MNHEY and CDR2 SMNVEV come from the germline V gene (reference sequence). This CDR3 contains 15 residues. Here the CDR3 reads CASSWDRGKTTEAFF. The CDR3 coding sequence is TGTGCCAGCAGCTGGGACAGGGGAAAGACCACTGAAGCTTTCTTT.

A word on this clonotype: Given a much more abundant clone one base away, this may be a read error. The chain combines TRBV24-1 with TRBJ1-6, with D uncertain. Germline lookup yields CDR1 KGHDR and CDR2 SFDVKD. The V end lost 5 bases, the J end lost 11 bases, and 6 bases lay between the germline ends. There are 11 residues in the CDR3. In DNA, the CDR3 is TGTGCCACCAGTGTCGGTACACCCCTCCACTTT. Translation: CATSVGTPLHF.

There are many counts of this clonotype. The chain employs TRBV6-1 and TRBJ2-7; D perhaps matches TRBD1 (6 bases). There are 13 residues in the CDR3. Trimming shortened V by 7 bases and J by 3 bases, and 13 bases separated the two germline ends. CDR1 is MNHNS, CDR2 SASEGT, per germline. The CDR3 DNA follows: TGTGCCAGCACAAAACAGGGATACTACGAGCAGTACTTC. Translating gives CASTKQGYYEQYF.

This clonotype occurred many times. This sequence joins TRBV20-1 and TRBJ2-5; TRBD2 matches 12 bases. The trim removed 4 bases at V and 4 bases at J, leaving 7 bases unmatched. The CDR3 is made up of 15 amino acids. Germline V lookup: CDR1 DFQATT, CDR2 SNEGSKA (reference sequence). The CDR3 loop is CSATPPGLAGETQYF. DNA of the CDR3: TGCAGTGCTACTCCCCCGGGACTAGCGGGAGAGACCCAGTACTTC.

This clonotype has at least ten counts. The chain combines TRBV2 with TRBJ1-6; 9 nucleotides agree with TRBD1. This CDR3 has 15 residues. With V trimmed by 6 bases and J by 7 bases, 7 bases remained unmatched. Germline lookup yields CDR1 SNHLY and CDR2 FYNNEI. The CDR3 sequence: CASSLGQGPNSPLHF. In nucleotides, the CDR3 is TGTGCCAGCAGCCTTGGACAGGGGCCCAATTCACCCCTCCACTTT. Full variable domain (missing parts from reference TRBV2 and TRBJ1-6): EPEVTQTPSHQVTQMGQEVILRCVPISNHLYFYWYRQILGQKVEFLVSFYNNEISEKSEIFDDQFSVERPDGSNFTLKIRSTKLEDSAMYFCASSLGQGPNSPLHFGNGTRLTVT.

This clonotype was found a few times. V gene TRBV20-1 combines with J gene TRBJ1-4; D not certain. The germline gives CDR1 DFQATT, CDR2 SNEGSKA (reference sequence). The CDR3 consists of 13 residues. Trimming cost V 3 bases and J 8 bases, with 13 bases left between them. DNA for the CDR3: TGCAGTGCTAGTGTACTAGCGGGAGAAAAACTGTTTTTT. Translation: CSASVLAGEKLFF.

In this sample, this clonotype turned up many times. The chain joins TRBV5-1 to TRBJ2-2, with 12 bases aligning to TRBD1. CDR3 length equals 16 residues. Unmatched junction bases numbered 1, after V lost 0 bases and J lost 4 bases. The germline gives CDR1 SGHRS, CDR2 YFSETQ. DNA of the CDR3: TGCGCCAGCAGCTTGGGGGACAGGGGGCCCACCGGGGAGCTGTTTTTT. Translated: CASSLGDRGPTGELFF. The full variable domain, with the rest looked up from reference TRBV5-1 and TRBJ2-2, is KAGVTQTPRYLIKTRGQQVTLSCSPISGHRSVSWYQQTPGQGLQFLFEYFSETQRNKGNFPGRFSGRQFSNSRSEMNVSTLELGDSALYLCASSLGDRGPTGELFFGEGSRLTVL.

This sequence joins TRBV20-1 and TRBJ2-2, with D uncertain. The V gene's germline CDR1 is DFQATT and CDR2 SNEGSKA (reference sequence). The CDR3 is 11 residues long. V was pared by 1 base and J by 8 bases, with 5 bases between. The chain's CDR3 is CSARVGGELFF. DNA of the CDR3: TGCAGTGCTAGAGTAGGGGGGGAGCTGTTTTTT.

Ten or more counts support this clonotype. The chain recombines TRBV28 with TRBJ1-2; TRBD1 might be the D (5 bases). This CDR3 region has 14 residues. Between the trimmed V and J ends, which lost 5 bases and 3 bases, there was a span of 13 bases. CDR1 and CDR2 (germline): MDHEN, SYDVKM. The CDR3 region has the DNA TGTGCCAGCAGTCCCCGACTCAGGGACTATGGCTACACCTTC. Protein sequence: CASSPRLRDYGYTF.

This clonotype was seen ten or more times. The CDR3: CASSLLGGETYEQYF. Here the CDR3 DNA reads TGTGCCAGCAGCTTGCTTGGAGGGGAAACCTACGAGCAGTACTTC. This rearrangement joins TRBV5-6 to TRBJ2-7; possibly TRBD2 for D (6 bases). Germline lookup yields CDR1 SGHDT and CDR2 YYEEEE. The V end was cut by 1 base, the J end by 2 bases, with 13 bases between. CDR3 length equals 15 residues.